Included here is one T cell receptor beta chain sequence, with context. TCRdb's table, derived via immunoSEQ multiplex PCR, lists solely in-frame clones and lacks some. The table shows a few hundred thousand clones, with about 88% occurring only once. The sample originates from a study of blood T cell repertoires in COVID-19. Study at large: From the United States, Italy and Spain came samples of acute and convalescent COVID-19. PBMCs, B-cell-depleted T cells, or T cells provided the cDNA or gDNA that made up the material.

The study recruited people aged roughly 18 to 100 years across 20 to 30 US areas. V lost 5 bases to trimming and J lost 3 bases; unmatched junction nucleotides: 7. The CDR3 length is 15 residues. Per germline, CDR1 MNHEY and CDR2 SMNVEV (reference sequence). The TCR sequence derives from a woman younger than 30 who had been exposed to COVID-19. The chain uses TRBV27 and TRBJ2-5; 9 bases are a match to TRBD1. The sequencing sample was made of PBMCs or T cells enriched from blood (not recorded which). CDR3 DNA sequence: TGTGCCAGCAGTCGGGGGGACAGGGTGGAAGAGACCCAGTACTTC. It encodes CASSRGDRVEETQYF.